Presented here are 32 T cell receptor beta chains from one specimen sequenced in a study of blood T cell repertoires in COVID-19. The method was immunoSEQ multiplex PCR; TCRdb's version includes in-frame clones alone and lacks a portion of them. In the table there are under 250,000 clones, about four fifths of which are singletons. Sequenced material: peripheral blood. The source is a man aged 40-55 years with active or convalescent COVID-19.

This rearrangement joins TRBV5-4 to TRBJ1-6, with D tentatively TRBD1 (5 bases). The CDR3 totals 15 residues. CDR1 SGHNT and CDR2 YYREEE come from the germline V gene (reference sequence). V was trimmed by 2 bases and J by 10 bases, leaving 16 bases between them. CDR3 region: CASSLGVFGGSPLHF. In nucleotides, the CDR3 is TGTGCCAGCAGCTTAGGGGTTTTTGGTGGATCACCCCTCCACTTT.

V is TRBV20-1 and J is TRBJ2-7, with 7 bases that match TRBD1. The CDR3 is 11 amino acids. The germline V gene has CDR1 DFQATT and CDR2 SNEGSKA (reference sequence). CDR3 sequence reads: CRAGTADEQYF. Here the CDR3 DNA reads TGCAGGGCCGGGACAGCCGACGAGCAGTACTTC.

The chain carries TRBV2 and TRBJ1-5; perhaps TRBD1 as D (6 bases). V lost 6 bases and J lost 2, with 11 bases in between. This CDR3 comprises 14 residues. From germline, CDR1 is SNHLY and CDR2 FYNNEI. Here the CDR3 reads CASRGDIGNQPQHF. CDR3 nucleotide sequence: TGTGCCAGCAGGGGGGACATTGGCAATCAGCCCCAGCATTTT.

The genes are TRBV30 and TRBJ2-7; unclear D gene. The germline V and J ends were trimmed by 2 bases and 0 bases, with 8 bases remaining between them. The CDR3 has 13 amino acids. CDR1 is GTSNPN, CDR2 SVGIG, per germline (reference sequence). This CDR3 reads CAWSPEDSYEQYF. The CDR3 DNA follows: TGTGCCTGGAGTCCAGAAGACTCCTACGAGCAGTACTTC. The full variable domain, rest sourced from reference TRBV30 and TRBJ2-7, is SQTIHQWPATLVQPVGSPLSLECTVEGTSNPNLYWYRQAAGRGLQLLFYSVGIGQISSEVPQNLSASRPQDRQFILSSKKLLLSDSGFYLCAWSPEDSYEQYFGPGTRLTVT.

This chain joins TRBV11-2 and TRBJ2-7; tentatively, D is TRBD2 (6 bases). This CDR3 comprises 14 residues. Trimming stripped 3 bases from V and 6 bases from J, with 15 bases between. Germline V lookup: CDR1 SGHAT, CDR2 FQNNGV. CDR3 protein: CASSFSPWEAEQYF. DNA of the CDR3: TGTGCCAGCAGCTTTTCCCCCTGGGAGGCCGAGCAGTACTTC.

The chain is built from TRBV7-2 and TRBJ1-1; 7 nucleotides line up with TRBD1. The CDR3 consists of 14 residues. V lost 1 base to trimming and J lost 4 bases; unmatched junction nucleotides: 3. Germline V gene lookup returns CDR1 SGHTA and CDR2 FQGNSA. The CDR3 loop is CASSLEQGSTEAFF. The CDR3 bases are TGTGCCAGCAGCTTAGAACAGGGGAGCACTGAAGCTTTCTTT.

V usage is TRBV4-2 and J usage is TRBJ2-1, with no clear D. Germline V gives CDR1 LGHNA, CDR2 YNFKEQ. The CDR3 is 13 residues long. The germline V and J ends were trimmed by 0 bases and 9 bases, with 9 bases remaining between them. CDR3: CASSQEVRGEQFF. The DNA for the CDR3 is TGTGCCAGCAGCCAAGAGGTGCGCGGTGAGCAGTTCTTC.

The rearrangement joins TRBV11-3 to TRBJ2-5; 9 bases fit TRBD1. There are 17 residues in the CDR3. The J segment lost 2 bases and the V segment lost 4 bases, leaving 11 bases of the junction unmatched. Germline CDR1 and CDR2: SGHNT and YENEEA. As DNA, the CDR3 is TGTGCCAGCAGCTCCGTGGACAGGGGAGGACCTCAAGAGACCCAGTACTTC. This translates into CASSSVDRGGPQETQYF.

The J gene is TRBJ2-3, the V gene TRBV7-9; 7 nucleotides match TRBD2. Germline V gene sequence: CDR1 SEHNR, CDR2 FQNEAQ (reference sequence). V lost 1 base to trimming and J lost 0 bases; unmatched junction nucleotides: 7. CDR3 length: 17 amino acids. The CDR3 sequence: CASSLGRGTTSTDTQYF. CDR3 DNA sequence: TGTGCCAGCAGCTTAGGTCGGGGGACTACTAGCACAGATACGCAGTATTTT.

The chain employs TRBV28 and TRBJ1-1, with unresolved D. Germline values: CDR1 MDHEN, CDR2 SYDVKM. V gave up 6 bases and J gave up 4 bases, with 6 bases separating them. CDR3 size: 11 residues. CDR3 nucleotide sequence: TGTGCCAGCAGGTCTCTCACTGAAGCTTTCTTT. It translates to CASRSLTEAFF.

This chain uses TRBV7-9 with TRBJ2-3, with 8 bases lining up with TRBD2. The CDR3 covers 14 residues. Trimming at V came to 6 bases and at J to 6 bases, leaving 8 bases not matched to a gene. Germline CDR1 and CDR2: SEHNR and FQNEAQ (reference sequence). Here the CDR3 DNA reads TGTGCCAGCAGACGAGGCTTAGCGGGGGATACGCAGTATTTT. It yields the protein CASRRGLAGDTQYF.

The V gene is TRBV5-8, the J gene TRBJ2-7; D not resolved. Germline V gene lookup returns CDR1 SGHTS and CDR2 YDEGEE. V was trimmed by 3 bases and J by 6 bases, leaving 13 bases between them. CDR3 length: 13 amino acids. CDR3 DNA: TGTGCCAGCAGCTCCTTGTATCAGGCCGAGCAGTACTTC. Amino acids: CASSSLYQAEQYF.

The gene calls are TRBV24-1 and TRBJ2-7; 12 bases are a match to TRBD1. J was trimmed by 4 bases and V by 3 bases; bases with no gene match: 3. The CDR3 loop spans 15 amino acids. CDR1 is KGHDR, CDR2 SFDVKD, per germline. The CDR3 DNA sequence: TGTGCCACCAGTGATCGGGACAGGGGGCGGTACGAGCAGTACTTC. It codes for CATSDRDRGRYEQYF.

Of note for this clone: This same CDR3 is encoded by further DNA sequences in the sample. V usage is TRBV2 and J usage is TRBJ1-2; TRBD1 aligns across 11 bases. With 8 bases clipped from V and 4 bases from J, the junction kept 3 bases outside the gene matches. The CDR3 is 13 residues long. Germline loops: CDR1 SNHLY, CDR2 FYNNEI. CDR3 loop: CASSGQGVYGYTF. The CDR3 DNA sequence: TGTGCCAGCTCGGGACAGGGGGTCTATGGCTACACCTTC.

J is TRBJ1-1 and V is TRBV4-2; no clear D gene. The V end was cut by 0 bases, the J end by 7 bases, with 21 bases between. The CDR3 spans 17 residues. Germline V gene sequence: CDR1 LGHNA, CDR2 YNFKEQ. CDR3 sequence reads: CASSQESQRRVESEAFF. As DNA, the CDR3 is TGTGCCAGCAGCCAAGAATCCCAGCGTCGAGTAGAAAGTGAAGCTTTCTTT.

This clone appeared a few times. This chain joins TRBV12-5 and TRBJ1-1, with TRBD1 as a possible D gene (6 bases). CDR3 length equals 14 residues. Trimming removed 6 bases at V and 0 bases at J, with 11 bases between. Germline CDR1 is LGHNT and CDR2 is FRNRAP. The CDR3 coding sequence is TGTGCTAGTGGCAGAACAGGGATGAACACTGAAGCTTTCTTT. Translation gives CASGRTGMNTEAFF.

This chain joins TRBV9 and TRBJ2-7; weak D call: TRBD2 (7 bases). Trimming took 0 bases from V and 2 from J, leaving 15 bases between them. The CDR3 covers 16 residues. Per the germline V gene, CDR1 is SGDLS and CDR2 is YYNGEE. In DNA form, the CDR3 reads TGTGCCAGCAGCGTAGCGAGCGCGGGGGCCCCCTACGAGCAGTACTTC. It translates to CASSVASAGAPYEQYF.

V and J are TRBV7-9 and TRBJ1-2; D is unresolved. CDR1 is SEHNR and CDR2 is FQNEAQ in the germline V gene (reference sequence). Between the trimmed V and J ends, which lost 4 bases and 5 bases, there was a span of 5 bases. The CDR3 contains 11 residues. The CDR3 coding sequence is TGTGCCAGCAGCTCCCAGTATGGCTACACCTTC. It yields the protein CASSSQYGYTF.

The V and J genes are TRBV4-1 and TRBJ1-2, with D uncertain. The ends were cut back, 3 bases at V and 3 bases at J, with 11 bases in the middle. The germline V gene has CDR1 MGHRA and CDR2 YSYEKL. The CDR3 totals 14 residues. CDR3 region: CASSHRREYYGYTF. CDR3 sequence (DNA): TGCGCCAGCAGCCACCGCCGGGAGTACTATGGCTACACCTTC.

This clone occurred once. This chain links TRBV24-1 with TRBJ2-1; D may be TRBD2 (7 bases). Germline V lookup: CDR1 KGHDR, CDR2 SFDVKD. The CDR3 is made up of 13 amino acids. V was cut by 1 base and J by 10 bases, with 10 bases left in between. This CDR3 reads CATSDFTGGEQFF. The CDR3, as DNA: TGTGCCACCAGTGATTTCACGGGGGGCGAGCAGTTCTTC.

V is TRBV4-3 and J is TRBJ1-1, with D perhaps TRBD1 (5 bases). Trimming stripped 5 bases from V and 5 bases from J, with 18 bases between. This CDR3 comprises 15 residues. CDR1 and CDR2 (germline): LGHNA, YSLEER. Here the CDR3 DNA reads TGCGCCAGCAGCGCCCAAAAGGGGATGGGGACTGAAGCTTTCTTT. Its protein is CASSAQKGMGTEAFF.

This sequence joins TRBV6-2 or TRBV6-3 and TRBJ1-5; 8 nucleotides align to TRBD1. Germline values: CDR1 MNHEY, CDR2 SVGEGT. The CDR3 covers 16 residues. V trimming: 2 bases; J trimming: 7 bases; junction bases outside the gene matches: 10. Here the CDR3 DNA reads TGTGCCAGCAGTTACGTTGGACAGGGTGCTGAGCAGCCCCAGCATTTT. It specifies CASSYVGQGAEQPQHF.

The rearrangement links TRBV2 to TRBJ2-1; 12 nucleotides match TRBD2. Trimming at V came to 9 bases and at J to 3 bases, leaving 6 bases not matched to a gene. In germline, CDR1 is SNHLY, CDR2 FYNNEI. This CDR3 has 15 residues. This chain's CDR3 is CARTLAGGRYNEQFF. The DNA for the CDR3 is TGTGCCAGGACCCTAGCGGGGGGGCGCTACAATGAGCAGTTCTTC.

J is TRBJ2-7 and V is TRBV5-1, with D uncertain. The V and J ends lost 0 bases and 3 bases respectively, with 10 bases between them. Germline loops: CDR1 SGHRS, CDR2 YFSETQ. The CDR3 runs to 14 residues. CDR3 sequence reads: CASSLVAEIYEQYF. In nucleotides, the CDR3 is TGCGCCAGCAGCTTGGTCGCAGAAATCTACGAGCAGTACTTC.

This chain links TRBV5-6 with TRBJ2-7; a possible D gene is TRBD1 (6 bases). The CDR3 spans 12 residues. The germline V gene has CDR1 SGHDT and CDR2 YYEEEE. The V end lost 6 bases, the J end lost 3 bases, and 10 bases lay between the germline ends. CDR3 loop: CASTRDNYEQYF. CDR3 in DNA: TGTGCCAGCACCCGGGACAACTACGAGCAGTACTTC.

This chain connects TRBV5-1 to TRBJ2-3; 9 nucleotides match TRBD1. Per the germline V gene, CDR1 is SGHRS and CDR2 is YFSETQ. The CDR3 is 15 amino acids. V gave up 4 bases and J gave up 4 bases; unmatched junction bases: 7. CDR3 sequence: CASSQTGGAPDTQYF. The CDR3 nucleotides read TGCGCCAGCAGCCAAACAGGGGGCGCGCCAGATACGCAGTATTTT.

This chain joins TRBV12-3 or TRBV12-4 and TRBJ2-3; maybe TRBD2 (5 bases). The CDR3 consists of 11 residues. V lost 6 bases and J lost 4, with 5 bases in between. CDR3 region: CASRRADTQYF. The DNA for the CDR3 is TGTGCCAGCAGGAGGGCAGATACGCAGTATTTT.

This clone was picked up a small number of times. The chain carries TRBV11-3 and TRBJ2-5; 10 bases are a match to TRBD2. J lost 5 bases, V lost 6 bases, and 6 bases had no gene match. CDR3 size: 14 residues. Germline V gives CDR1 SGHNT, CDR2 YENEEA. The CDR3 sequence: CASSFGAGGETQYF. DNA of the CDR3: TGTGCCAGCAGTTTTGGAGCGGGAGGGGAGACCCAGTACTTC.

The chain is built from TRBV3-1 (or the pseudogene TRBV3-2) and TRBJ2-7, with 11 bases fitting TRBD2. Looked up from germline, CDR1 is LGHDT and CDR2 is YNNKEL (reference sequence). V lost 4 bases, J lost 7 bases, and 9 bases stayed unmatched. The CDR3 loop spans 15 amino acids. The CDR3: CASSPHSGRAGEQYF. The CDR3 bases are TGTGCCAGCAGCCCACATAGCGGGAGGGCCGGAGAGCAGTACTTC.

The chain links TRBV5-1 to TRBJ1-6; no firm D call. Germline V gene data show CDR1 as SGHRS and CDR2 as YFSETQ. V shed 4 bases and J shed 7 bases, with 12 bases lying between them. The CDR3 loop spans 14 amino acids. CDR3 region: CASSPEGSNSPLHF. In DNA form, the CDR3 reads TGCGCCAGCAGCCCCGAGGGATCGAATTCACCCCTCCACTTT.

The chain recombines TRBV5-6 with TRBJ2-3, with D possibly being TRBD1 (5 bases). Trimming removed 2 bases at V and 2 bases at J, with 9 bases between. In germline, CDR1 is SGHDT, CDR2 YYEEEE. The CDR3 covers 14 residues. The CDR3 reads CASSLDSPTDTQYF. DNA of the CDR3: TGTGCCAGCAGCTTAGACAGCCCCACAGATACGCAGTATTTT.

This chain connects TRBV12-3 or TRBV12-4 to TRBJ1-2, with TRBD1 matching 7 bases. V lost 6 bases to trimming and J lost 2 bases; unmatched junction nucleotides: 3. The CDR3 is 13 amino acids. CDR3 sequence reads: CASSGQDNYGYTF. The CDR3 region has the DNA TGTGCCAGCAGCGGACAGGACAACTATGGCTACACCTTC.